The 27 T cell receptor beta chains given below trace back to one sample, sequenced in a study of T cell responses to AZD1222 COVID-19 vaccine (dated by TCRdb to the early 2020s). The sample's time point label is to be understood as: baseline before first vaccination. Library prep was done by the immunoSEQ multiplex PCR assay. What TCRdb holds here is the immuneACCESS table cut down to in-frame rearrangements. Part of the clones is not present; checked against another copy, under half of the missing clones reflect an unresolved V gene, and the others are unexplained. The sample records fewer than 200,000 clones, about 88% of which are singletons. The ten largest account for about 1.5% of the sample. This sample comprised peripheral blood, obtained on day 0 of AZD1222 vaccination. The receptors here all came from an adult in good health.

The chain combines TRBV29-1 with TRBJ1-1; a possible D gene is TRBD1 (6 bases). The V end was cut by 4 bases, the J end by 4 bases, with 10 bases between. The germline gives CDR1 SQVTM, CDR2 ANQGSEA. This CDR3 is built from 12 residues. The CDR3 region has the DNA TGCAGCGTTGGACAGGTTGGCACTGAAGCTTTCTTT. Encoded protein: CSVGQVGTEAFF.

The chain recombines TRBV2 with TRBJ1-3; D is possibly TRBD1 (6 bases). Trimming shortened V by 4 bases and J by 0 bases, and 13 bases separated the two germline ends. CDR1 SNHLY and CDR2 FYNNEI come from the germline V gene. There are 16 residues in the CDR3. The CDR3 coding sequence is TGTGCCAGCAGTGTTCAGGGGCCCCGCTCTGGAAACACCATATATTTT. This translates into CASSVQGPRSGNTIYF.

This chain joins TRBV5-1 and TRBJ1-2, with 8 bases fitting TRBD1. With 4 bases clipped from V and 3 bases from J, the junction kept 5 bases outside the gene matches. The length of the CDR3 is 14 residues. Germline loops: CDR1 SGHRS, CDR2 YFSETQ. CDR3 sequence reads: CASSQQGADYGYTF. Here the CDR3 DNA reads TGCGCCAGCAGCCAGCAGGGGGCGGACTATGGCTACACCTTC. Together with reference TRBV5-1 and TRBJ1-2, the CDR3 gives the full variable domain: KAGVTQTPRYLIKTRGQQVTLSCSPISGHRSVSWYQQTPGQGLQFLFEYFSETQRNKGNFPGRFSGRQFSNSRSEMNVSTLELGDSALYLCASSQQGADYGYTFGSGTRLTVV.

The chain is built from TRBV5-5 and TRBJ1-3; D gene uncertain. The CDR3 runs to 13 residues. Germline V gene lookup returns CDR1 SGHKS and CDR2 YYEKEE (reference sequence). The V and J ends lost 4 bases and 4 bases respectively, with 9 bases between them. CDR3 protein: CASSLVAGNTIYF. The CDR3, as DNA: TGTGCCAGCAGCCTTGTTGCAGGAAACACCATATATTTT.

The CDR3 coding sequence is TGTGCCAGCAGTCCGGACAGGCAAATAGGCGGAAACACCATATATTTT. Translating gives CASSPDRQIGGNTIYF. The chain is built from TRBV27 and TRBJ1-3; TRBD1 agrees at 7 bases. Looked up from germline, CDR1 is MNHEY and CDR2 is SMNVEV (reference sequence). The CDR3 totals 16 residues. V was pared by 5 bases and J by 4 bases, with 11 bases of the junction left unmatched.

The V call is TRBV28, the J call TRBJ1-1, with D tentatively TRBD1 (5 bases). The CDR3 contains 14 residues. Germline CDR1 MDHEN, CDR2 SYDVKM. Deletions cut 6 bases from V and 4 bases from J, with 15 bases between. CDR3 protein: CASRQDQRATEAFF. CDR3 DNA: TGTGCCAGCAGACAGGACCAAAGAGCCACTGAAGCTTTCTTT.

The chain combines TRBV14 with TRBJ2-1; 10 bases are a match to TRBD1. The length of the CDR3 is 15 residues. V was pared by 5 bases and J by 1 base, with 2 bases of the junction left unmatched. Germline V gene lookup returns CDR1 SGHDN and CDR2 FVKESK. The CDR3, as DNA: TGTGCCAGCAGCAAGGGACAGGGGTCCTACAATGAGCAGTTCTTC. Translated: CASSKGQGSYNEQFF.

The rearrangement joins TRBV28 to TRBJ2-1; 8 bases line up with TRBD1. There are 15 residues in the CDR3. Per the germline V gene, CDR1 is MDHEN and CDR2 is SYDVKM. V dropped 3 bases and J dropped 3; count of bases not matched to a gene: 4. The CDR3 DNA sequence: TGTGCCAGCAGTTTTGGACAGGGCCTCTACAATGAGCAGTTCTTC. This gives the protein CASSFGQGLYNEQFF.

The genes are TRBV6-1 and TRBJ1-5; D possibly corresponds to TRBD1 (5 bases). Deletions cut 0 bases from V and 10 bases from J, with 13 bases between. This CDR3 is built from 14 residues. Germline V gene data show CDR1 as MNHNS and CDR2 as SASEGT. CDR3 protein: CASSEARGSRPQHF. The CDR3 bases are TGTGCCAGCAGTGAAGCTCGGGGGAGCCGACCCCAGCATTTT.

In this sample, this clone turned up once. V usage is TRBV7-9 and J usage is TRBJ2-3; D perhaps matches TRBD2 (5 bases). V lost 7 bases and J lost 4, with 15 bases in between. The CDR3 covers 14 residues. Germline V gene lookup returns CDR1 SEHNR and CDR2 FQNEAQ (reference sequence). The CDR3 DNA reads TGTGCCAGCACCCTAGGAGGAGTCGCAGATACGCAGTATTTT. This sequence encodes CASTLGGVADTQYF.

The chain combines TRBV29-1 with TRBJ2-1; D unclear. V was pared by 7 bases and J by 6 bases, with 13 bases between. This CDR3 comprises 12 residues. Germline CDR1 and CDR2: SQVTM and ANQGSEA. The CDR3 DNA follows: TGCAGCGGCCCCACGGACGGCAATGAGCAGTTCTTC. Amino acid sequence: CSGPTDGNEQFF.

The chain recombines TRBV2 with TRBJ1-2; 7 positions agree with TRBD1. From germline, CDR1 is SNHLY and CDR2 FYNNEI. CDR3 length: 14 amino acids. V dropped 7 bases and J dropped 1; count of bases not matched to a gene: 6. The CDR3 sequence: CASNIDRVNYGYTF. In DNA form, the CDR3 reads TGTGCCAGCAACATCGACAGGGTTAACTATGGCTACACCTTC.

This clone has just one count. The gene calls are TRBV7-8 and TRBJ1-5; possible D gene TRBD1, 5 bases. Germline V gives CDR1 SGHVS, CDR2 FQNEAQ. The CDR3 sequence is 17 residues long. Deletions cut 5 bases from V and 1 base from J, with 18 bases between. The CDR3 spells CASSRDYRGASNQPQHF. CDR3 sequence (DNA): TGTGCCAGCAGCCGGGACTACAGAGGGGCAAGCAATCAGCCCCAGCATTTT.

This clone was recorded only once. The gene calls are TRBV30 and TRBJ1-1, with 10 nucleotides matching TRBD1. The germline CDR1 and CDR2 sequences are GTSNPN and SVGIG (reference sequence). V lost 2 bases, J lost 11 bases, and 11 bases stayed unmatched. CDR3 length: 14 amino acids. CDR3 residues: CAWSTPDRGIRAFF. The CDR3 DNA reads TGTGCCTGGAGTACTCCGGACAGGGGGATTAGGGCTTTCTTT.

The chain is built from TRBV9 and TRBJ1-6; possibly TRBD1 for D (6 bases). Trimming stripped 1 base from V and 8 bases from J, with 7 bases between. Germline assignment: CDR1 SGDLS and CDR2 YYNGEE. The CDR3 consists of 13 residues. Written as DNA, the CDR3 is TGTGCCAGCAGCGTAAGGGGGGATTCACCCCTCCACTTT. Its translation is CASSVRGDSPLHF.

This clone was seen more than once but under ten times. The chain employs TRBV2 and TRBJ2-1, with TRBD2 as a possible D gene (6 bases). V was pared by 5 bases and J by 12 bases, with 17 bases between. Per the germline V gene, CDR1 is SNHLY and CDR2 is FYNNEI. CDR3 length: 13 residues. The CDR3 is CASSLRGSGGQFF. The CDR3 bases are TGTGCCAGCAGTCTTCGGGGGTCAGGCGGGCAGTTCTTC. Supplemented by reference TRBV2 and TRBJ2-1, the full variable domain reads EPEVTQTPSHQVTQMGQEVILRCVPISNHLYFYWYRQILGQKVEFLVSFYNNEISEKSEIFDDQFSVERPDGSNFTLKIRSTKLEDSAMYFCASSLRGSGGQFFGPGTRLTVL.

Worth noting for this clone: At one end, the junction sequence differs from germline, possibly due to a read error. This chain links TRBV7-7 with TRBJ2-3; the match to TRBD1 covers 8 bases. The CDR3 sequence is 14 residues long. The germline CDR1 and CDR2 sequences are SSHAT and FNYEAQ (reference sequence). The CDR3 DNA follows: TGTGCTAGCAGCTTAGACAGGGGTGCAGATACGCAGTATTTT. This translates into CASSLDRGADTQYF.

The chain recombines TRBV6-5 with TRBJ2-3; no definite D call. Germline CDR1 reads MNHEY; CDR2 reads SVGAGI. The CDR3 runs to 13 residues. Trimming pared 5 bases from V and 2 bases from J, leaving 8 bases between. CDR3 sequence (DNA): TGTGCCAGCAGTACGACCTTCACAGATACGCAGTATTTT. Residues: CASSTTFTDTQYF.

The rearrangement joins TRBV2 to TRBJ1-1; no firm D call. V lost 4 bases and J lost 2, with 8 bases in between. This CDR3 region has 13 residues. Per the germline V gene, CDR1 is SNHLY and CDR2 is FYNNEI. The DNA of the CDR3 is TGTGCCAGCAGTGGGGAGGGAAACACTGAAGCTTTCTTT. It encodes CASSGEGNTEAFF. Variable domain in full (rest from reference TRBV2 and TRBJ1-1): EPEVTQTPSHQVTQMGQEVILRCVPISNHLYFYWYRQILGQKVEFLVSFYNNEISEKSEIFDDQFSVERPDGSNFTLKIRSTKLEDSAMYFCASSGEGNTEAFFGQGTRLTVV.

CDR3 in amino acids: CASSYLGTGMNTEAFF. The CDR3 DNA sequence: TGTGCCAGCAGTTACTTGGGGACAGGGATGAACACTGAAGCTTTCTTT. J is TRBJ1-1 and V is TRBV6-2 or TRBV6-3, with 9 nucleotides matching TRBD1. J was trimmed by 0 bases and V by 1 base; bases with no gene match: 3. Germline loops: CDR1 MNHEY, CDR2 SVGEGT. This CDR3 comprises 16 residues.

CDR3 in DNA: TGTGCCAGCAGACGTTCCCAGGGTGGAGCTTTCTTT. This encodes CASRRSQGGAFF. The rearrangement joins TRBV28 to TRBJ1-1, with D maybe TRBD1 (5 bases). In germline, CDR1 is MDHEN, CDR2 SYDVKM. Trimming took off 6 bases at V and 10 bases at J, with 15 bases between the two ends. The CDR3 covers 12 residues. The full variable domain, rest sourced from reference TRBV28 and TRBJ1-1, is DVKVTQSSRYLVKRTGEKVFLECVQDMDHENMFWYRQDPGLGLRLIYFSYDVKMKEKGDIPEGYSVSREKKERFSLILESASTNQTSMYLCASRRSQGGAFFGQGTRLTVV.

The chain employs TRBV2 and TRBJ2-3, with D hard to call. Trimming stripped 8 bases from V and 0 bases from J, with 12 bases between. The CDR3 is 14 residues long. Looked up from germline, CDR1 is SNHLY and CDR2 is FYNNEI. CDR3 coding DNA: TGTGCCAGCCTTGATAGGTTTAGCACAGATACGCAGTATTTT. Its protein is CASLDRFSTDTQYF.

The chain has TRBV19 and TRBJ1-6, with 7 positions matching TRBD1. The junction had 4 bases not matched to a gene; V was cut back by 5 bases and J by 0 bases. This CDR3 has 16 amino acids. Germline assignment: CDR1 LNHDA and CDR2 SQIVND (reference sequence). The CDR3 bases are TGTGCCAGTAGTGCAGGGGGGAGCTCCTATAATTCACCCCTCCACTTT. Translated: CASSAGGSSYNSPLHF.

The rearrangement links TRBV11-2 to TRBJ1-3, with unresolved D. The V end lost 2 bases, the J end lost 0 bases, and 11 bases lay between the germline ends. The CDR3 is 16 residues long. Looked up from germline, CDR1 is SGHAT and CDR2 is FQNNGV. CDR3 sequence: CASSLKAPGSGNTIYF. The CDR3 nucleotides are TGTGCCAGCAGCTTAAAAGCACCAGGCTCTGGAAACACCATATATTTT.

This chain links TRBV30 with TRBJ1-3; D is unresolved. The V gene lost 1 base and the J gene lost 0 bases, with 10 bases spanning the gap. CDR1 is GTSNPN and CDR2 is SVGIG in the germline V gene (reference sequence). The CDR3 is made up of 15 amino acids. CDR3 sequence reads: CAWSGMGGSGNTIYF. CDR3 DNA: TGTGCCTGGAGTGGTATGGGCGGCTCTGGAAACACCATATATTTT.

In this sample, this clone turned up once. V is TRBV27 and J is TRBJ1-6, with D possibly being TRBD1 (5 bases). Trimming removed 0 bases at V and 7 bases at J, with 7 bases between. Germline V gives CDR1 MNHEY, CDR2 SMNVEV (reference sequence). The CDR3 consists of 14 residues. In nucleotides, the CDR3 is TGTGCCAGCAGTTTATCGTGGACAAATTCACCCCTCCACTTT. Translation gives CASSLSWTNSPLHF.

The chain combines TRBV28 with TRBJ1-6; D remains unclear. Looked up from germline, CDR1 is MDHEN and CDR2 is SYDVKM. CDR3 length: 15 amino acids. Trimming took 6 bases from V and 6 from J, leaving 15 bases between them. The chain's CDR3 is CASRNPGSINSPLHF. The CDR3 region has the DNA TGTGCCAGCAGGAACCCGGGATCTATTAATTCACCCCTCCACTTT.